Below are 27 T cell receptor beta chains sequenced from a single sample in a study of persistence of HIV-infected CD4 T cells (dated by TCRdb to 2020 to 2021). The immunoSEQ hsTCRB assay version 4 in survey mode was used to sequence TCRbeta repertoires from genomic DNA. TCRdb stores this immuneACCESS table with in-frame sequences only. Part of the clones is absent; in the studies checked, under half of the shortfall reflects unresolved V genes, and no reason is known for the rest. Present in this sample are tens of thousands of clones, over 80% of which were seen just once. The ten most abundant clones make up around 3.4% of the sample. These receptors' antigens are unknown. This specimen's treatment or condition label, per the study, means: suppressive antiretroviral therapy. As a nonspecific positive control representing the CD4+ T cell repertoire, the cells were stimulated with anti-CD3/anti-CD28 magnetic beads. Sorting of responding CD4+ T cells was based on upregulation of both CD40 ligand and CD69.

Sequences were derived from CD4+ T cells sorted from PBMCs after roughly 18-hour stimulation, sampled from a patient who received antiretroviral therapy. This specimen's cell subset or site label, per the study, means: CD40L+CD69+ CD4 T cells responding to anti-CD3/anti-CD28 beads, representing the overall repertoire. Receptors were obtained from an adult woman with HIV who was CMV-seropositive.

DNA of the CDR3: TGTGCCAGCAGTCACCGGGACAGACTCAACTTCTTCTATGGCTACACCTTC. As protein: CASSHRDRLNFFYGYTF. V is TRBV25-1 and J is TRBJ1-2; the match to TRBD1 covers 7 bases. This CDR3 is built from 17 residues. V lost 5 bases to trimming and J lost 4 bases; unmatched junction nucleotides: 16. Germline CDR1 MGHDK, CDR2 SYGVNS.

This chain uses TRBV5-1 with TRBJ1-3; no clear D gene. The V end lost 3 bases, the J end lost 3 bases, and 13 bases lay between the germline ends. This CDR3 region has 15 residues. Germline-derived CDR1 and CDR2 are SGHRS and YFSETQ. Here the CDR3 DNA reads TGCGCCAGCAGCTCCGGTTCCACTCATGGAAACACCATATATTTT. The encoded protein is CASSSGSTHGNTIYF.

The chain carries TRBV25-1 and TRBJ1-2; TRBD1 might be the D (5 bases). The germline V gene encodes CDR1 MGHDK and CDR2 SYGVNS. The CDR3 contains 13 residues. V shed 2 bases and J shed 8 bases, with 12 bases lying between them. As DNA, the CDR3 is TGTGCCAGCAGTGAAGGGGGACTGGGGGGCTACACCTTC. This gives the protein CASSEGGLGGYTF.

As DNA, the CDR3 is TGTGCCGGGCGTACAGGGTCGAACACCGGGGAGCTGTTTTTT. Amino acids: CAGRTGSNTGELFF. The chain joins TRBV28 to TRBJ2-2; D is possibly TRBD1 (6 bases). The CDR3 runs to 14 residues. Germline CDR1 is MDHEN and CDR2 is SYDVKM. V was cut by 11 bases and J by 0 bases, with 13 bases left in between.

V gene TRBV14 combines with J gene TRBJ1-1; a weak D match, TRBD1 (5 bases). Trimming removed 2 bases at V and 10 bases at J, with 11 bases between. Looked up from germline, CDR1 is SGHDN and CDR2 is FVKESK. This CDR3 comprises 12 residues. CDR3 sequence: CASSQRGTGAFF. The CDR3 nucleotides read TGTGCCAGCAGCCAACGGGGGACCGGAGCTTTCTTT.

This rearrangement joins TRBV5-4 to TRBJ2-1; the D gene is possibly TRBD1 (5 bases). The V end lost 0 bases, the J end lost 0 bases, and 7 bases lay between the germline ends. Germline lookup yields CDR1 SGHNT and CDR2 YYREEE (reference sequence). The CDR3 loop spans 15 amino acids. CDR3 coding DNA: TGTGCCAGCAGCTTGGACAGGAGCTCCTACAATGAGCAGTTCTTC. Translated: CASSLDRSSYNEQFF.

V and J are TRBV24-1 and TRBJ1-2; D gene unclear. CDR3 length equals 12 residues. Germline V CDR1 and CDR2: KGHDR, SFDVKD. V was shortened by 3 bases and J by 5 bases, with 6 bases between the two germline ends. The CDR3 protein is CATSDGSYGYTF. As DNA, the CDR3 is TGTGCCACCAGTGATGGCTCATATGGCTACACCTTC.

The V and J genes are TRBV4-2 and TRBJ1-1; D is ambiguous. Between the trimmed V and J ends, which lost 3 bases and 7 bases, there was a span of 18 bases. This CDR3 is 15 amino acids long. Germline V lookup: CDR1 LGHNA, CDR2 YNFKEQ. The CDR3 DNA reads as TGTGCCAGCAGCCAGGGAGGCCCGCCGCAAAATGAAGCTTTCTTT. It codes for CASSQGGPPQNEAFF.

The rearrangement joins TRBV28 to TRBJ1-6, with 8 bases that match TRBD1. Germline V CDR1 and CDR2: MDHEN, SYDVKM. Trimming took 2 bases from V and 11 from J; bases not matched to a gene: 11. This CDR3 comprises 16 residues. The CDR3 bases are TGTGCCAGCAGTTTACGCGCGCCAGGGGGCACACCACCCCTCCACTTT. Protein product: CASSLRAPGGTPPLHF.

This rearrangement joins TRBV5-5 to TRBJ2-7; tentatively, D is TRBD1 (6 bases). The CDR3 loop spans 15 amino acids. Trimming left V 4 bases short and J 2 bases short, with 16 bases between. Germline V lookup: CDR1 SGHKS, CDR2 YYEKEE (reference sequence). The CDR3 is CASSPRDIEAYEQYF. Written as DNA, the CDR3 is TGTGCCAGCAGCCCCCGGGACATTGAGGCCTACGAGCAGTACTTC. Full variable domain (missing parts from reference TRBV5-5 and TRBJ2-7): DAGVTQSPTHLIKTRGQQVTLRCSPISGHKSVSWYQQVLGQGPQFIFQYYEKEERGRGNFPDRFSARQFPNYSSELNVNALLLGDSALYLCASSPRDIEAYEQYFGPGTRLTVT.

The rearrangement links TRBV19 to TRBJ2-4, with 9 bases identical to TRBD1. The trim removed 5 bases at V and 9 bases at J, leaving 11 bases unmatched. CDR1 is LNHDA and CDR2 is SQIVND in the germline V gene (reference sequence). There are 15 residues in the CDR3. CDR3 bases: TGTGCCAGTAGTCCGGTCCCGGGACAGGGACCCATTCAGTACTTC. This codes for CASSPVPGQGPIQYF.

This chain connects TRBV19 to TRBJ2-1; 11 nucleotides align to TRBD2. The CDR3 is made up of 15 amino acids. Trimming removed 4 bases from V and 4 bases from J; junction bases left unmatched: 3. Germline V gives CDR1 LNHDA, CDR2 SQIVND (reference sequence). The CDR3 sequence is CASSTGLAEYNEQFF. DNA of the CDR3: TGTGCCAGTAGTACGGGACTAGCGGAATACAATGAGCAGTTCTTC.

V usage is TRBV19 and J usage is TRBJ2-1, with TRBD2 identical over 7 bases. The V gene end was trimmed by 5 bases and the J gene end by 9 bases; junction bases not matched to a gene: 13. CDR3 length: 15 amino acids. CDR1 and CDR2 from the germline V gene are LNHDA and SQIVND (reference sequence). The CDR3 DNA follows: TGTGCCAGTAGTGCTCAATCGACGGGGGGAGGTGAGCAGTTCTTC. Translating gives CASSAQSTGGGEQFF. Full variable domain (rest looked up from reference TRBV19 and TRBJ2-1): DGGITQSPKYLFRKEGQNVTLSCEQNLNHDAMYWYRQDPGQGLRLIYYSQIVNDFQKGDIAEGYSVSREKKESFPLTVTSAQKNPTAFYLCASSAQSTGGGEQFFGPGTRLTVL.

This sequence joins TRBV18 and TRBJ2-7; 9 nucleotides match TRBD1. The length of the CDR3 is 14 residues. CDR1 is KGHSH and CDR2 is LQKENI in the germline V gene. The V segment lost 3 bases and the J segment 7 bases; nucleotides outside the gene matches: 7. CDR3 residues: CASSPGQGFREQYF. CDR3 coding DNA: TGTGCCAGCTCACCGGGACAGGGATTCCGGGAGCAGTACTTC. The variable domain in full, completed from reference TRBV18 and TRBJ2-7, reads NAGVMQNPRHLVRRRGQEARLRCSPMKGHSHVYWYRQLPEEGLKFMVYLQKENIIDESGMPKERFSAEFPKEGPSILRIQQVVRGDSAAYFCASSPGQGFREQYFGPGTRLTVT.

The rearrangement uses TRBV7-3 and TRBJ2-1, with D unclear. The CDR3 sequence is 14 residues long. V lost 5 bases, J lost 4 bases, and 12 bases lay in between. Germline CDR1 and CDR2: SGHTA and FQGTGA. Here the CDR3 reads CASSPRMGYNEQFF. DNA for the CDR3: TGTGCCAGCAGCCCCAGGATGGGTTACAATGAGCAGTTCTTC.

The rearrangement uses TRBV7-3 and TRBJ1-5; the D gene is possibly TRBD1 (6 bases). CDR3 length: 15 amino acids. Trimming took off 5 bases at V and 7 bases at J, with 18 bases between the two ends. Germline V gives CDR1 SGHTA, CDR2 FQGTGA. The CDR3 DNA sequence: TGTGCCAGCAGCACCCACAGGGAGTTTCGACAGCCCCAGCATTTT. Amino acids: CASSTHREFRQPQHF.

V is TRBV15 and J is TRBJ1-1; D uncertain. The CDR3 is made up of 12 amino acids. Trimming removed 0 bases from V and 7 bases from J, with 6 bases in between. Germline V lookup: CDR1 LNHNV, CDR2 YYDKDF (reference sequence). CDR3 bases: TGTGCCACCAGCAGAGAAGGTCATGAAGCTTTCTTT. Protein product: CATSREGHEAFF.

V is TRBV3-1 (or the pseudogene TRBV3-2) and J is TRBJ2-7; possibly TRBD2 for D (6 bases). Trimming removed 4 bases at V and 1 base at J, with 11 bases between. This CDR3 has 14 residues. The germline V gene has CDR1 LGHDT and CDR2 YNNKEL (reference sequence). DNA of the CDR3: TGTGCCAGCAGCCCTGATAGCGGATCCTACGAGCAGTACTTC. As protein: CASSPDSGSYEQYF.

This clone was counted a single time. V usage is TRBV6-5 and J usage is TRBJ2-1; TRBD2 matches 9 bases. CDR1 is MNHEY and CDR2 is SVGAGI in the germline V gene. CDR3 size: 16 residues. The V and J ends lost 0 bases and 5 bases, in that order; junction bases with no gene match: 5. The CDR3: CASSYSAGGGNNEQFF. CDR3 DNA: TGTGCCAGCAGTTACTCGGCGGGAGGGGGGAACAATGAGCAGTTCTTC.

CDR3 coding DNA: TGTGCCAGCAGTTTAGTGGGGAACTATGGCTACACCTTC. This codes for CASSLVGNYGYTF. The chain has TRBV28 and TRBJ1-2, with D unclear. Per the germline V gene, CDR1 is MDHEN and CDR2 is SYDVKM. With 2 bases removed from V and 2 bases from J, the gap between germline ends came to 6 bases. The CDR3 runs to 13 residues.

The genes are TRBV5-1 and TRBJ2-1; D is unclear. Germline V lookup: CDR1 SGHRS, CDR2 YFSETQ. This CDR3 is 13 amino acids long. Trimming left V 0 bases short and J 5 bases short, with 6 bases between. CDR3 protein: CASSLGRNNEQFF. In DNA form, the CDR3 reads TGCGCCAGCAGCTTGGGGAGAAACAATGAGCAGTTCTTC.

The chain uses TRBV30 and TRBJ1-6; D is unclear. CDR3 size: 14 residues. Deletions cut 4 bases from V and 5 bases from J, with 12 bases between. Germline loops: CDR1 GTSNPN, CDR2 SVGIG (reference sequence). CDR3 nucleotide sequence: TGTGCCTGGACCTGGGCCAGCAATAATTCACCCCTCCACTTT. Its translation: CAWTWASNNSPLHF.

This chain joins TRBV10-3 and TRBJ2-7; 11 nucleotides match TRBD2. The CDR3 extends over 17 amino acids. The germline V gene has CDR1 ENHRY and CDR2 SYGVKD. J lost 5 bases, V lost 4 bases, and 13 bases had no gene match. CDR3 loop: CAISGAPSGRNANEQYF. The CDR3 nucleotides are TGTGCCATCAGTGGAGCCCCTAGCGGGAGGAACGCCAACGAGCAGTACTTC.

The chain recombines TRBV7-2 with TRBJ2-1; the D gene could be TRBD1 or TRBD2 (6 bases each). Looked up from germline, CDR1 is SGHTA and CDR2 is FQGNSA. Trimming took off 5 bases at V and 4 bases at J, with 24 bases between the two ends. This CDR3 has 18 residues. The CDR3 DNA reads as TGTGCCAGCAGCCCCGACGGGTGGGGGGCGGCTAGGTACAATGAGCAGTTCTTC. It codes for CASSPDGWGAARYNEQFF.

CDR3 sequence (DNA): TGTGCCATCAGTGAGTCGTCAGTGGGCGCAGATACGCAGTATTTT. Protein sequence: CAISESSVGADTQYF. V and J are TRBV10-3 and TRBJ2-3; D is undetermined. Between the trimmed V and J ends, which lost 0 bases and 4 bases, there was a span of 11 bases. The CDR3 extends over 15 amino acids. Germline V gene sequence: CDR1 ENHRY, CDR2 SYGVKD.

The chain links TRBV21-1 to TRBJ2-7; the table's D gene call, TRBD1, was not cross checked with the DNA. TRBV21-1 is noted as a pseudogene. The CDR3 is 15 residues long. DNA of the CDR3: TGTGCCAGCAGCAAAGCGAGGAACAGGGGCCGCGAGCAGTACTTC. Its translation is CASSKARNRGREQYF.

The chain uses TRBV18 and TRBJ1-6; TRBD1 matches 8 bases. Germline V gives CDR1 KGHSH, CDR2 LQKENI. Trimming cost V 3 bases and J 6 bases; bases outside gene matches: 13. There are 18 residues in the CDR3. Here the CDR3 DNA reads TGTGCCAGCTCACCCCGGGACAGGACCACCTTTGGTAATTCACCCCTCCACTTT. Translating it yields CASSPRDRTTFGNSPLHF.